This T cell receptor beta chain was profiled in a study of T-cell memory formation after mild COVID-19. This clonotype was seen many times. The antigen remains unidentified. Each CDR3 protein gets one entry after TCRdb re-called the 5' RACE reads with MiXCR. The table includes around 310,000 distinct CDR3 sequences, approximately 15% detected once. The CDR3 spans 12 residues. Unmatched junction bases numbered 5, after V lost 7 bases and J lost 9 bases. Germline loops: CDR1 SQVTM, CDR2 ANQGSEA. Study-wide results and caveats: Proof of SARS-CoV-2 specificity was absent for the second-wave clones that crested on day 37.

What was sequenced was PBMCs or a T cell subset sorted from them (not recorded which). This TCR was recovered from a man aged 18 to 29 who had mild COVID-19 (a few samples of this study predate the infection). Cell type and time point are not known. This sequence joins TRBV29-1 and TRBJ2-1; 11 nucleotides agree with TRBD2. CDR3 sequence reads: CSATSGVGEQFF. DNA for the CDR3: TGCAGCGCGACTAGCGGGGTGGGTGAGCAGTTCTTC.